This TCR beta chain emerged from a study of blood T cell repertoires in COVID-19. On the study more broadly: Recovery among Cohort 3 donors was established by two negative PCRs, clearance, or symptom resolution. Material from acute and convalescent COVID-19 was sourced from the United States, Italy and Spain.

Original methodology: Counts of nucleated cells, estimated from reference gene primer amplification, were obtained. TCRdb's table, derived via immunoSEQ multiplex PCR, lists solely in-frame clones and lacks some. The V and J calls and clone size come from that table; D and trimming were worked out from the DNA. The top ten hold 20% to 25% of the sample, which has under 200,000 clones, approximately 86% seen once. V was cut by 0 bases and J by 3 bases, with 12 bases left in between. The CDR3 length is 15 residues. Germline CDR1 and CDR2: SGHAT and FQNNGV. Cohorts were based on clinical histories the participants reported.

The rearrangement links TRBV11-2 to TRBJ2-7, with D possibly being TRBD1 (6 bases). The source of this sequence is a woman between 40 and 55 years old in a cohort exposed to, infected with or recovered from COVID-19 (not recorded which). The specimen was PBMCs or T cells enriched from blood (not recorded which). The CDR3 loop is CASSLEYGQFYEQYF. CDR3 in DNA: TGTGCCAGCAGCTTAGAATATGGACAGTTCTACGAGCAGTACTTC.